Listed below are T cell receptor beta chains from one sample, sequenced in a study of CD4+ T cells in melanoma. The table came from immunoSEQ multiplex PCR; TCRdb's copy has only in-frame clones and leaves some out. This table has about 140,000 clones, around 90% appearing once. All receptors come from a human donor with melanoma. Both conserved end residues are part of each CDR3. D genes are given only for firm matches. Not all rows give a size; the values are once, few, many and, for expanded clones, a class.

v_call	clone_size	d_call	j_call	cdr3_nt	cdr3_aa
TRBV5-1	.	.	TRBJ2-3	TGCGCCAGCAGCTTGGCGCTAGCTGATCTCCCAGGGTGG	CASSLALADLPGW
TRBV25-1	.	.	TRBJ2-7	TGTGCCAGCAGATCTCCGGGTGACGAGCAGTACTTC	CASRSPGDEQYF
TRBV29-1	.	TRBD1	TRBJ1-1	TGCAGCGTTTCGACAGGGACGACTGAAGCTTTCTTT	CSVSTGTTEAFF
TRBV4-1	.	TRBD1	TRBJ1-2	TGCGCCAGCAGCAAAATCGGACAGGGGGCGGAAAGCTACACCTTC	CASSKIGQGAESYTF
TRBV19	.	TRBD1	TRBJ1-5	TGTGCCAGTAGTCAAACCGGGACAGGATTTTCTCAAAATCAGCCCCAGCATTTT	CASSQTGTGFSQNQPQHF
TRBV5-1	.	TRBD2	TRBJ2-1	TGCGCCAGCAGCTTAGCGGGGCCGGGCAATGAGCAGTTCTTC	CASSLAGPGNEQFF
TRBV18	.	.	TRBJ1-2	TGTGCCAGCTCACGGGGACGGGGGTCGGGGGGGCGCAGGATTCTTGATTATGGCTACACCTTC	CASSRGRGSGGRRILDYGYTF
TRBV2	.	.	TRBJ1-5	TGTGCCAGCAGTGACCGGCGAGCAGGGGTTGGTCAGCCCCAGCATTTT	CASSDRRAGVGQPQHF
TRBV5-1	.	.	TRBJ1-4	TGCGCCAGCAGCTTGGGGGCTGCAACTAATGAAAAACTGTTTTTT	CASSLGAATNEKLFF
TRBV2	.	.	TRBJ2-5	TGTGCCAGCAGTGAAGGGGGCCACCAGTACTTC	CASSEGGHQYF
TRBV21-1	few	.	TRBJ1-2	TGTGCCAGCAGCAAAGGAGCGGGTTTTCGCTACACCTTC	CASSKGAGFRYTF
TRBV29-1	.	.	TRBJ1-3	TGCAGCGTTCGGAGCTCTGGAAACACCATATATTTT	CSVRSSGNTIYF
TRBV6-6	.	TRBD1	TRBJ2-5	TGTGCCAGCAGTTTCACAGGGGGGAGTCAGACCCAGTACTTC	CASSFTGGSQTQYF
TRBV6-6	.	.	TRBJ1-1	TGTGCCAGCAGTATAATGACAGGGAACACTGAAGCTTTCTTT	CASSIMTGNTEAFF
TRBV7-9	few	.	TRBJ2-7	TGTGCCAGCAGCTTGGGTCTGAGATTGGACGAGCAGTACTTC	CASSLGLRLDEQYF
TRBV7-2	.	TRBD1	TRBJ1-6	TGTGCCAGCAGCTTAGCAGGGGGCGACTCACCCCTCCACTTT	CASSLAGGDSPLHF
TRBV6-5	once	.	TRBJ2-2	TGTGCCAGCAGTCCCGGTGGAGACACCGGGGAGCTGTTTTTT	CASSPGGDTGELFF
TRBV12-5	once	.	TRBJ2-2	TGTGCTAGTGGTTTGGGGACCTCCTCGAACACCGGGGAGCTGTTTTTT	CASGLGTSSNTGELFF
TRBV7-9	once	.	TRBJ2-1	TGTGCCAGCAGCAGCTGGCGGAACAATGAGCAGTTCTTC	CASSSWRNNEQFF
TRBV5-1	once	.	TRBJ2-2	TGCGCCAGCAGCTTGATAGATTACACCGGGGAGCTGTTTTTT	CASSLIDYTGELFF
TRBV5-4	.	.	TRBJ2-4	TGTGCCAGCAGCGTACCGGGGCAAAACATTCAGTACTTC	CASSVPGQNIQYF
TRBV11-3	.	TRBD2	TRBJ2-5	TGTGCCAGCAGCCCAACTAGCGGCCAAGAGACCCAGTACTTC	CASSPTSGQETQYF
TRBV7-3	.	.	TRBJ2-1	TGTGCCAGCAGCCCTACTTCCCTAGCGCTCTACAATGAGCAGTTCTTC	CASSPTSLALYNEQFF
TRBV6-5	.	.	TRBJ1-2	TGTGCCAGCGGGCCCCATACAGGAGACTATGGCTACACCTTC	CASGPHTGDYGYTF
TRBV7-2	.	.	TRBJ2-1	TGTGCCAGCACCTCGAGCCTCCAGCAGTTCTTC	CASTSSLQQFF
TRBV7-9	.	.	TRBJ1-5	TGTGCCAGCAGCTTAGGGACCCAGGGTGAGGGTCAGCCCCAGCATTTT	CASSLGTQGEGQPQHF
TRBV7-8	large	TRBD1	TRBJ2-7	TGTGCCAGCAGCGTGGGACAGGCCTACGAGCAGTACTTC	CASSVGQAYEQYF
TRBV27	.	.	TRBJ1-1	TGTGCCAGCAGTTTAAGGAGGGGGGGCTTGAACACTGAAGCTTTCTTT	CASSLRRGGLNTEAFF
TRBV5-8	.	TRBD1	TRBJ2-3	TGTGCCAGCAGCTTGACCAGGGGGGATACGCAGTATTTT	CASSLTRGDTQYF
TRBV10-3	.	TRBD1	TRBJ1-6	TGTGCCATCAAAAAGGGGGGACAGGGGGTTGGGTCACCCCTCCACTTT	CAIKKGGQGVGSPLHF
TRBV7-6	.	.	TRBJ2-1	TGTGCCAGCAGCCACGGGGCGTTGGGGAGCGGTGAGCAGTTCTTC	CASSHGALGSGEQFF
TRBV7-9	.	TRBD2	TRBJ2-7	TGTGCCAGCAGCTCTATACCGGGACTAGCGGGGGGGCACCGCTACGAGCAGTACTTC	CASSSIPGLAGGHRYEQYF